The 10 T cell receptor beta chains below come from one sample, sequenced in a study of type 1 regulatory T cells. TCRdb re-analysed the reads in MiXCR, keeping a single row per CDR3 protein. The sample lists roughly 68,000 distinct CDR3 sequences; 63% were seen once. No antigen is known for these receptors. The sample was cultured T cells, either the whole culture or a sorted T cell fraction (not recorded which). Stated subset: Tr1-enriched cell product generated in vitro against host alloantigens. These receptors all come from a human donor in good health.

A word on this clonotype: Relative to the germline gene, one junction end is altered; a read error may explain this. The CDR3 spells CASQSRGREQYF. Written as DNA, the CDR3 is TGTGCCAGTCAATCCCGCGGAAGGGAGCAATACTTC. The chain links TRBV27 to TRBJ2-7, with D possibly being TRBD2 (5 bases). This CDR3 comprises 12 residues. Germline CDR1 and CDR2: MNHEY and SMNVEV (reference sequence).

The chain recombines TRBV28 with TRBJ1-3; maybe TRBD1 (6 bases). The V and J ends lost 2 bases and 1 base respectively, with 18 bases between them. CDR3 length: 18 residues. Per germline, CDR1 MDHEN and CDR2 SYDVKM. CDR3 in amino acids: CASSLVDLQGPSGNTIYF. Here the CDR3 DNA reads TGTGCCAGCAGTTTAGTAGACTTACAGGGTCCTTCTGGAAACACCATATATTTT.

The chain employs TRBV25-1 and TRBJ1-1, with D maybe TRBD1 (5 bases). V was cut by 1 base and J by 6 bases, with 21 bases left in between. Germline assignment: CDR1 MGHDK and CDR2 SYGVNS. The CDR3 spans 17 residues. In DNA form, the CDR3 reads TGTGCCAGCAGTGAATCTTGGGGTTGGCAGGGCCCAGCTGAAGCTTTCTTT. It is translated as CASSESWGWQGPAEAFF.

The V call is TRBV18, the J call TRBJ2-7, with 8 bases that match TRBD2. V lost 6 bases, J lost 2 bases, and 6 bases stayed unmatched. The CDR3 has 14 residues. From germline, CDR1 is KGHSH and CDR2 LQKENI. The chain's CDR3 is CASSGLAETYEQYF. The CDR3 DNA reads TGTGCCAGCTCCGGACTAGCAGAAACCTACGAGCAGTACTTC.

A few counts support this clonotype. V gene TRBV5-1 combines with J gene TRBJ1-3; no clear D. Germline values: CDR1 SGHRS, CDR2 YFSETQ. With 4 bases removed from V and 1 base from J, the gap between germline ends came to 9 bases. This CDR3 has 14 residues. CDR3 in amino acids: CASSLPASGNTIYF. The CDR3, as DNA: TGCGCCAGCAGCCTCCCCGCGTCTGGAAACACCATATATTTT.

The J gene is TRBJ1-5, the V gene TRBV19; 8 nucleotides align to TRBD1. In germline, CDR1 is LNHDA, CDR2 SQIVND (reference sequence). Germline trimming cut 5 bases from V and 1 base from J; bases unmatched to any gene: 4. The CDR3 is 15 residues long. This CDR3 reads CASSPRQGSNQPQHF. DNA for the CDR3: TGTGCCAGTAGTCCGAGACAGGGGAGCAATCAGCCCCAGCATTTT.

CDR3 residues: CASSQDRTSGRITGELFF. The CDR3 DNA follows: TGTGCCAGCAGCCAAGATCGGACTAGCGGGAGAATCACCGGGGAGCTGTTTTTT. This chain connects TRBV3-1 to TRBJ2-2; TRBD2 aligns across 13 bases. Germline trimming cut 0 bases from V and 4 bases from J; bases unmatched to any gene: 5. Germline V gene lookup returns CDR1 LGHDT and CDR2 YNNKEL (reference sequence). This CDR3 is 18 amino acids long.

This chain joins TRBV5-1 and TRBJ2-7, with 8 bases aligning to TRBD1. Looked up from germline, CDR1 is SGHRS and CDR2 is YFSETQ. The V segment lost 3 bases and the J segment 4 bases; nucleotides outside the gene matches: 9. The CDR3 is made up of 15 amino acids. The CDR3 here is CASSSIGTGKYEQYF. The CDR3 DNA reads as TGCGCCAGCAGCTCCATCGGGACAGGAAAATACGAGCAGTACTTC.

The chain links TRBV12-3 or TRBV12-4 to TRBJ1-1; D may be TRBD1 (6 bases). The V and J ends lost 9 bases and 0 bases respectively, with 17 bases between them. The CDR3 runs to 15 residues. This chain's CDR3 is CARSPWTEMNTEAFF. The DNA for the CDR3 is TGTGCCAGAAGTCCATGGACAGAGATGAACACTGAAGCTTTCTTT.

This chain joins TRBV19 and TRBJ2-4; tentative D call: TRBD1 (6 bases). Germline CDR1 reads LNHDA; CDR2 reads SQIVND (reference sequence). CDR3 size: 12 residues. Trimming shortened V by 3 bases and J by 14 bases, and 14 bases separated the two germline ends. The CDR3 is CASSIIPGQEYF. DNA of the CDR3: TGTGCCAGTAGTATTATTCCGGGACAAGAGTACTTC. Complete variable domain (other parts from reference TRBV19 and TRBJ2-4): DGGITQSPKYLFRKEGQNVTLSCEQNLNHDAMYWYRQDPGQGLRLIYYSQIVNDFQKGDIAEGYSVSREKKESFPLTVTSAQKNPTAFYLCASSIIPGQEYFGAGTRLSVL.